This TCR beta chain appears in the sequencing data of a study of T cells after yellow fever vaccination. Study-wide results and caveats: Reappearance after the booster was seen for most primary-vaccination clones, at approximately 97% CD4 and 75% to 90% CD8.

The CDR3 spans 15 residues. Per the germline V gene, CDR1 is SGHKS and CDR2 is YYEKEE (reference sequence). V lost 1 base and J lost 0, with 9 bases in between. This clonotype occurred many times. Its antigen is not known. One entry per CDR3 protein results from TCRdb running MiXCR on the 5' RACE reads. The table shows some 300,000 distinct CDR3 sequences, with around 9.3% occurring only once. The chain recombines TRBV5-5 with TRBJ2-3; TRBD1 might be the D (5 bases). The sample in question was CD4+ T cells sorted from PBMCs, obtained 5 days after the yellow fever booster vaccination. The receptor was isolated from a man in his late teens or twenties who received the YFV17D yellow fever vaccine. The CDR3 region is CASSLSGPSTDTQYF. In nucleotides, the CDR3 is TGTGCCAGCAGCTTGTCAGGGCCTAGCACAGATACGCAGTATTTT.